The 2 T cell receptor beta chains reported below all come from one sample, sequenced in a study of blood T cells in healthy people across ages. Using a J-beta primer mix together with a sample-barcoded 5' primer, a second PCR was run for about 7 to 12 cycles. TCRdb passed the 5' RACE reads through MiXCR, listing each CDR3 protein once. This sample has about 800,000 distinct CDR3 sequences, with roughly 25% found just once. These data were likewise used in another study, on T cells of mothers and their children.

The source material was blood. The receptor source for this set is a boy between 10 and 17 years old in good health.

This clonotype came up a few times. V is TRBV27 and J is TRBJ2-6; weak D call: TRBD2 (6 bases). V lost 7 bases and J lost 1, with 14 bases in between. CDR1 and CDR2 (germline): MNHEY, SMNVEV (reference sequence). The CDR3 length is 16 residues. CDR3 nucleotides: TGTGCCAGCAAGAGAGGGGACTGGTCTGGGGCCAACGTCCTGACTTTC. Residues: CASKRGDWSGANVLTF.

V gene TRBV29-1 combines with J gene TRBJ2-7, with 9 nucleotides matching TRBD1. CDR3 length equals 15 residues. Germline CDR1 reads SQVTM; CDR2 reads ANQGSEA. V lost 6 bases to trimming and J lost 2 bases; unmatched junction nucleotides: 11. The CDR3 region has the DNA TGCAGCGTCCTTCGTGGGACAGGGACTACCTACGAGCAGTACTTC. Translated: CSVLRGTGTTYEQYF.